The clone carrying this T cell receptor beta chain was seen only once. The data derive from a study of control samples from healthy donors and cancer patients. After removal of 1 base from V and 4 bases from J, the junction contained 2 bases not matched to a gene. The CDR3 has 15 amino acids. Per germline, CDR1 SGHRS and CDR2 YFSETQ. Sequencing used immunoSEQ multiplex PCR; TCRdb keeps in-frame clones, though not all of them. The table shows around 150,000 clones, with about 94% occurring only once. V and J are TRBV5-1 and TRBJ1-5; the match to TRBD1 covers 10 bases. The sequencing input was blood. The receptor was isolated from a woman between 35 and 50 years old in good health. Here the CDR3 DNA reads TGCGCCAGCAGCTTGTCGGGACAGGGGAATCAGCCCCAGCATTTT. It specifies CASSLSGQGNQPQHF.